A single sample gave rise to the 20 T cell receptor beta chains below, sequenced in a study of blood T cell repertoires in COVID-19. Repertoires were generated with immunoSEQ multiplex PCR, while TCRdb's copy carries only in-frame clones and drops some. This sample has nearly 110,000 clones, with about three quarters found just once. Sequenced input: peripheral blood. These receptors originate from a man aged 65-85 years with acute or convalescent COVID-19.

The genes are TRBV15 and TRBJ2-7; 9 nucleotides agree with TRBD1. V lost 0 bases, J lost 0 bases, and 0 bases stayed unmatched. This CDR3 has 15 amino acids. From germline, CDR1 is LNHNV and CDR2 YYDKDF (reference sequence). In nucleotides, the CDR3 is TGTGCCACCAGCAGAGAACAGGGGGCCTCCTACGAGCAGTACTTC. The encoded protein is CATSREQGASYEQYF.

The chain carries TRBV19 and TRBJ2-1; the match to TRBD2 covers 10 bases. The CDR3 contains 14 residues. The junction had 7 bases not matched to a gene; V was cut back by 5 bases and J by 9 bases. Germline V lookup: CDR1 LNHDA, CDR2 SQIVND (reference sequence). This CDR3 is CASSLRVAGGEQFF. The CDR3 DNA follows: TGTGCCAGTAGTCTCCGTGTAGCGGGGGGTGAGCAGTTCTTC.

The chain employs TRBV19 and TRBJ1-5; 11 bases line up with TRBD1. The CDR3 runs 15 residues. From germline, CDR1 is LNHDA and CDR2 SQIVND (reference sequence). J was trimmed by 6 bases and V by 7 bases; bases with no gene match: 8. CDR3 residues: CASTPRGQGGQPQHF. The CDR3 nucleotides read TGTGCCAGTACTCCTAGGGGACAGGGGGGTCAGCCCCAGCATTTT.

The CDR3 loop reads CASSIEGGSSYNSPLHF. The CDR3 nucleotides are TGTGCCAGTAGTATAGAAGGCGGGAGCTCCTATAATTCACCCCTCCACTTT. The chain uses TRBV19 and TRBJ1-6; no reliable D call. The CDR3 spans 17 residues. The V end was cut by 0 bases, the J end by 0 bases, with 9 bases between. Germline V lookup: CDR1 LNHDA, CDR2 SQIVND (reference sequence).

The V gene is TRBV11-2, the J gene TRBJ2-5; 8 bases fit TRBD1. The junction had 6 bases not matched to a gene; V was cut back by 1 base and J by 2 bases. The CDR3 loop spans 16 amino acids. The germline V gene has CDR1 SGHAT and CDR2 FQNNGV. CDR3 in DNA: TGTGCCAGCAGCTTAGGGGGACAGGACCATCAAGAGACCCAGTACTTC. This translates into CASSLGGQDHQETQYF.

This clone was found once. The chain uses TRBV7-9 and TRBJ1-4, with TRBD1 matching 10 bases. J was trimmed by 8 bases and V by 5 bases; bases with no gene match: 5. There are 14 residues in the CDR3. Germline CDR1 is SEHNR and CDR2 is FQNEAQ (reference sequence). The CDR3 coding sequence is TGTGCCAGCAGCCGGGCGGGACAGGGGGAAAAACTGTTTTTT. As protein: CASSRAGQGEKLFF. The complete variable domain, with remaining parts taken from reference TRBV7-9 and TRBJ1-4, reads DTGVSQNPRHKITKRGQNVTFRCDPISEHNRLYWYRQTLGQGPEFLTYFQNEAQLEKSRLLSDRFSAERPKGSFSTLEIQRTEQGDSAMYLCASSRAGQGEKLFFGSGTQLSVL.

This chain uses TRBV11-2 with TRBJ2-7; D perhaps matches TRBD2 (5 bases). Trimming stripped 5 bases from V and 3 bases from J, with 17 bases between. There are 15 residues in the CDR3. Germline assignment: CDR1 SGHAT and CDR2 FQNNGV. The CDR3 loop is CASSEGGFSHYEQYF. For the CDR3, the DNA is TGTGCCAGCAGCGAGGGTGGTTTTTCTCACTACGAGCAGTACTTC. Full variable domain (outside the CDR3, taken from reference TRBV11-2 and TRBJ2-7): EAGVAQSPRYKIIEKRQSVAFWCNPISGHATLYWYQQILGQGPKLLIQFQNNGVVDDSQLPKDRFSAERLKGVDSTLKIQPAKLEDSAVYLCASSEGGFSHYEQYFGPGTRLTVT.

The chain joins TRBV12-3 or TRBV12-4 to TRBJ2-3; possible D gene TRBD2, 5 bases. V was trimmed by 3 bases and J by 7 bases, leaving 8 bases between them. CDR3 length: 12 amino acids. The CDR3 region has the DNA TGTGCCAGCAGTTTCGGGATAAATACGCAGTATTTT. Its translation: CASSFGINTQYF.

The chain is built from TRBV9 and TRBJ1-2; a possible D gene is TRBD1 (5 bases). The V end was cut by 4 bases, the J end by 8 bases, with 12 bases between. The length of the CDR3 is 12 residues. From germline, CDR1 is SGDLS and CDR2 YYNGEE. The CDR3 protein is CASSPQGSGYTF. CDR3 DNA: TGTGCCAGCAGCCCCCAGGGTTCAGGCTACACCTTC.

V and J are TRBV7-9 and TRBJ2-1; 12 bases align to TRBD2. CDR3 size: 17 residues. Losses at the gene ends were 1 base for V and 7 bases for J; bases not matched to a gene: 8. Per the germline V gene, CDR1 is SEHNR and CDR2 is FQNEAQ (reference sequence). The CDR3 protein is CASSLDRLAGGSNEQFF. CDR3 bases: TGTGCCAGCAGCTTAGATCGGCTAGCGGGGGGGAGTAATGAGCAGTTCTTC.

This clone was counted a few times. The chain has TRBV6-5 and TRBJ1-6; tentative D call: TRBD1 (6 bases). Germline V lookup: CDR1 MNHEY, CDR2 SVGAGI. The CDR3 runs 13 residues. The V gene lost 7 bases and the J gene lost 6 bases, with 10 bases spanning the gap. The CDR3 sequence is CASTGQANSPLHF. The CDR3 coding sequence is TGTGCCAGCACGGGACAAGCTAATTCACCCCTCCACTTT.

This chain connects TRBV6-2 or TRBV6-3 to TRBJ2-7; TRBD1 matches at 10 bases. With 6 bases clipped from V and 4 bases from J, the junction kept 12 bases outside the gene matches. CDR1 and CDR2 from the germline V gene are MNHEY and SVGEGT. This CDR3 comprises 16 residues. For the CDR3, the DNA is TGTGCCAGCAGCCTCACCGGGTCGGGACAGGGGTACGAGCAGTACTTC. This sequence encodes CASSLTGSGQGYEQYF.

The V and J genes are TRBV11-1 and TRBJ2-3; 8 bases map to TRBD1. CDR1 is SGHAT and CDR2 is FQDESV in the germline V gene (reference sequence). The V gene end was trimmed by 11 bases and the J gene end by 5 bases; junction bases not matched to a gene: 6. The CDR3 is made up of 12 amino acids. This CDR3 is CACGQGEDTQYF. The CDR3 region has the DNA TGTGCCTGTGGACAGGGAGAAGATACGCAGTATTTT.

This clone was seen a single time. The chain is built from TRBV7-3 and TRBJ2-7; unclear D gene. This CDR3 is 13 amino acids long. In germline, CDR1 is SGHTA, CDR2 FQGTGA. V lost 1 base to trimming and J lost 2 bases, with 6 bases between them. The CDR3 is CASSLNSPYEQYF. The CDR3 coding sequence is TGTGCCAGCAGCTTAAACTCTCCCTACGAGCAGTACTTC.

The chain uses TRBV12-3 or TRBV12-4 and TRBJ1-1; possibly TRBD1 for D (5 bases). Trimming shortened V by 3 bases and J by 9 bases, and 11 bases separated the two germline ends. The CDR3 is 12 residues long. As DNA, the CDR3 is TGTGCCAGCAGTTTCAGGGAAAATAAAGCTTTCTTT. This codes for CASSFRENKAFF.

With respect to this clone: Other DNA sequences in this specimen translate into the identical CDR3. In nucleotides, the CDR3 is TGTGCCAGCAGCTTAGCGGCAGGGGCCACTGAAGCTTTCTTT. Its protein product is CASSLAAGATEAFF. The chain recombines TRBV11-2 with TRBJ1-1, with a possible D match to TRBD1 (6 bases). Germline lookup yields CDR1 SGHAT and CDR2 FQNNGV. This CDR3 comprises 14 residues. Between the trimmed V and J ends, which lost 1 base and 4 bases, there was a span of 10 bases.

The chain has TRBV6-5 and TRBJ2-7; 7 nucleotides align to TRBD1. V lost 2 bases and J lost 3; bases outside the gene matches: 10. This CDR3 is 16 amino acids long. Germline V gives CDR1 MNHEY, CDR2 SVGAGI. The CDR3 sequence is CASSYDLGGRLYEQYF. The CDR3 coding sequence is TGTGCCAGCAGTTACGACCTAGGGGGCAGACTCTACGAGCAGTACTTC.

J is TRBJ1-1 and V is TRBV6-5, with D unclear. The germline gives CDR1 MNHEY, CDR2 SVGAGI. The CDR3 has 13 amino acids. Trimming removed 6 bases at V and 2 bases at J, with 10 bases between. The CDR3 loop reads CASRIHGNTEAFF. DNA of the CDR3: TGTGCCAGCAGGATCCACGGTAACACTGAAGCTTTCTTT.

The V and J genes are TRBV9 and TRBJ2-3; 8 bases align to TRBD2. The CDR3 has 15 amino acids. V lost 4 bases and J lost 2; bases outside the gene matches: 6. Germline assignment: CDR1 SGDLS and CDR2 YYNGEE. CDR3 protein: CASSPRTSFTDTQYF. The CDR3 coding sequence is TGTGCCAGCAGCCCCAGGACTAGCTTCACAGATACGCAGTATTTT.

V is TRBV6-5 and J is TRBJ1-6; D unresolved. The V gene lost 2 bases and the J gene lost 5 bases, with 7 bases spanning the gap. The germline V gene has CDR1 MNHEY and CDR2 SVGAGI. The CDR3 spans 14 residues. CDR3 in amino acids: CASSYVGNNSPLHF. The CDR3 DNA reads TGTGCCAGCAGTTACGTCGGGAATAATTCACCCCTCCACTTT.